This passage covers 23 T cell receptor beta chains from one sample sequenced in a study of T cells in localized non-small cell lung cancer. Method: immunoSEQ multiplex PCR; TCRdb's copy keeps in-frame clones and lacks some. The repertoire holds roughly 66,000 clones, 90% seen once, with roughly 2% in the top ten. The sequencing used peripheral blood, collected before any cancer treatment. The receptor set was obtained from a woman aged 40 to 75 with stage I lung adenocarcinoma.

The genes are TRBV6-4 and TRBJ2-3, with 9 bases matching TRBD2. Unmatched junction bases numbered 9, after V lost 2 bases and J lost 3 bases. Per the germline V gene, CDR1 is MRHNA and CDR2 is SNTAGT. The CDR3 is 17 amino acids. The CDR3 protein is CASSDTYSGSGTDTQYF. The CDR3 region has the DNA TGTGCCAGCAGTGACACTTATAGCGGGAGTGGGACAGATACGCAGTATTTT.

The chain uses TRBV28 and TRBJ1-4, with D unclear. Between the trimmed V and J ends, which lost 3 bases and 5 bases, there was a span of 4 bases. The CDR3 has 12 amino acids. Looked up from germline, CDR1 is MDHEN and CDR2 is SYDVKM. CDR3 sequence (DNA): TGTGCCAGCAGTTTGGAAAATGAAAAACTGTTTTTT. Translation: CASSLENEKLFF.

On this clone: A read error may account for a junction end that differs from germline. CDR3 DNA: TGTGCTAGCAGCTTAGCGCCTAGCGGGGGGGGGTCCTCCTACAATGAGCAGTTCTTC. It yields the protein CASSLAPSGGGSSYNEQFF. The rearrangement joins TRBV7-7 to TRBJ2-1; 12 nucleotides agree with TRBD2. The CDR3 extends over 19 amino acids. Germline V lookup: CDR1 SSHAT, CDR2 FNYEAQ (reference sequence).

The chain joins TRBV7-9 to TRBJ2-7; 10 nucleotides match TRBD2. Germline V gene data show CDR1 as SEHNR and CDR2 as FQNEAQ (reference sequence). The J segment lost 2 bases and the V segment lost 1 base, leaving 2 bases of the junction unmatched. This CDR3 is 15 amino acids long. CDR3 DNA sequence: TGTGCCAGCAGCTTAGGCACTAGCGGGACCTACGAGCAGTACTTC. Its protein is CASSLGTSGTYEQYF.

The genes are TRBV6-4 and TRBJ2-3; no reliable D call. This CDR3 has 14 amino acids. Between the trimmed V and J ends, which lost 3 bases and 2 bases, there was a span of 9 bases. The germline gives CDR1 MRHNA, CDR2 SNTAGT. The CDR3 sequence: CASSEGWATDTQYF. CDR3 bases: TGTGCCAGCAGTGAGGGGTGGGCCACAGATACGCAGTATTTT.

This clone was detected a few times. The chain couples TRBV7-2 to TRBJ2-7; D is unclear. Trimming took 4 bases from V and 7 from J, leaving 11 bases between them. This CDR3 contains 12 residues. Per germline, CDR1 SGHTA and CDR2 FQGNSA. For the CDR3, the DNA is TGTGCCAGCAGCTCTCCACATGGAGAGCAGTACTTC. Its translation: CASSSPHGEQYF.

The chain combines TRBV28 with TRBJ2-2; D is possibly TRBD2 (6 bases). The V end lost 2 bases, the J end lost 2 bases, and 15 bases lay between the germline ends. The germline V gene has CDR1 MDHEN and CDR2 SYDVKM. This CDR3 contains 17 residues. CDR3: CASSLLFTGVNTGELFF. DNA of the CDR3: TGTGCCAGCAGTTTACTTTTCACGGGGGTTAACACCGGGGAGCTGTTTTTT.

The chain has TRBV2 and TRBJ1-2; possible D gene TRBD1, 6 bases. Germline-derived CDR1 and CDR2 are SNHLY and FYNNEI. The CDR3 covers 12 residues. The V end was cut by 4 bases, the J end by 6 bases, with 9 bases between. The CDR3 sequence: CASSVRGDGYTF. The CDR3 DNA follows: TGTGCCAGCAGTGTCAGGGGAGATGGCTACACCTTC.

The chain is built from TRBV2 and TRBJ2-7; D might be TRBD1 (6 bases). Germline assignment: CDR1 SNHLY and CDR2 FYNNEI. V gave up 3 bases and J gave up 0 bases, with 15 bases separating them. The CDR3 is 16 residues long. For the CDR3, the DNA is TGTGCCAGCAGTGATGTTCGGACAGCTAGCTCCTACGAGCAGTACTTC. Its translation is CASSDVRTASSYEQYF. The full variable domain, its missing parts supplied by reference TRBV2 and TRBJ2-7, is EPEVTQTPSHQVTQMGQEVILRCVPISNHLYFYWYRQILGQKVEFLVSFYNNEISEKSEIFDDQFSVERPDGSNFTLKIRSTKLEDSAMYFCASSDVRTASSYEQYFGPGTRLTVT.

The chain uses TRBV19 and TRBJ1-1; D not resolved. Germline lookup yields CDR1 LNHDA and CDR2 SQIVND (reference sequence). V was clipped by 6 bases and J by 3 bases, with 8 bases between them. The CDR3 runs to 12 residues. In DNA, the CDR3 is TGTGCCAGTAGAAATTGGGACACTGAAGCTTTCTTT. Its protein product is CASRNWDTEAFF. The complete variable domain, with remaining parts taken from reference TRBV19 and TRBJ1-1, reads DGGITQSPKYLFRKEGQNVTLSCEQNLNHDAMYWYRQDPGQGLRLIYYSQIVNDFQKGDIAEGYSVSREKKESFPLTVTSAQKNPTAFYLCASRNWDTEAFFGQGTRLTVV.

The CDR3 spells CASSLSLAGMTYEQYF. DNA for the CDR3: TGTGCCAGCAGTTTATCCCTAGCGGGAATGACCTACGAGCAGTACTTC. The chain employs TRBV28 and TRBJ2-7; 9 positions match TRBD2. Germline loops: CDR1 MDHEN, CDR2 SYDVKM. V was pared by 1 base and J by 2 bases, with 6 bases of the junction left unmatched. The CDR3 extends over 16 amino acids.

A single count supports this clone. CDR3 nucleotide sequence: TGTGCCAGCAGTTTTGGGGACTTAGTAGCCAAAAACATTCAGTACTTC. Translation gives CASSFGDLVAKNIQYF. The chain is built from TRBV28 and TRBJ2-4; D possibly corresponds to TRBD2 (6 bases). The germline V and J ends were trimmed by 3 bases and 0 bases, with 12 bases remaining between them. The CDR3 contains 16 residues. Germline CDR1 MDHEN, CDR2 SYDVKM.

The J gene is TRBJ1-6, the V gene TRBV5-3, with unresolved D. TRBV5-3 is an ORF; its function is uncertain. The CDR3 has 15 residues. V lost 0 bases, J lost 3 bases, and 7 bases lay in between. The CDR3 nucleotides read TGTGCCAGAAGCTTGGTTAAGGACTATAATTCACCCCTCCACTTT. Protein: CARSLVKDYNSPLHF.

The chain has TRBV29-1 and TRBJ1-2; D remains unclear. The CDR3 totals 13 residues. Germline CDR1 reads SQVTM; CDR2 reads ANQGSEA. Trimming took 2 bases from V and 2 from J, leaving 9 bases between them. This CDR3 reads CSVEYRTNYGYTF. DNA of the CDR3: TGCAGCGTTGAATACCGGACGAACTATGGCTACACCTTC. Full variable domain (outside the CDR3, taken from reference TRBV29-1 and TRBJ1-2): SAVISQKPSRDICQRGTSLTIQCQVDSQVTMMFWYRQQPGQSLTLIATANQGSEATYESGFVIDKFPISRPNLTFSTLTVSNMSPEDSSIYLCSVEYRTNYGYTFGSGTRLTVV.

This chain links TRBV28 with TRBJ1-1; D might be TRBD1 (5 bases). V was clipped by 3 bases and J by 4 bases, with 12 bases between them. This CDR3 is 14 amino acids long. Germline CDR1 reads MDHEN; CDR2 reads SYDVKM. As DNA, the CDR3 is TGTGCCAGCAGTTTGGGGGGGAAGGGCACTGAAGCTTTCTTT. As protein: CASSLGGKGTEAFF. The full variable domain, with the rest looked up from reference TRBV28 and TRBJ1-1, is DVKVTQSSRYLVKRTGEKVFLECVQDMDHENMFWYRQDPGLGLRLIYFSYDVKMKEKGDIPEGYSVSREKKERFSLILESASTNQTSMYLCASSLGGKGTEAFFGQGTRLTVV.

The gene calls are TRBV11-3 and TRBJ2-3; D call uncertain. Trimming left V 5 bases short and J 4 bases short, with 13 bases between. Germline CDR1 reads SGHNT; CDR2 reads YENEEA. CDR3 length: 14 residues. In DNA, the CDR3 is TGTGCCAGCAGCCCACCGGCGGCACCAGATACGCAGTATTTT. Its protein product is CASSPPAAPDTQYF.

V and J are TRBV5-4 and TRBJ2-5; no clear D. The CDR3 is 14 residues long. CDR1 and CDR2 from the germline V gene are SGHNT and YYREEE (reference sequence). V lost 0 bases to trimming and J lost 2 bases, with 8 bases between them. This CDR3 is CASSLAGLQETQYF. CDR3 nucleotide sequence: TGTGCCAGCAGCTTGGCGGGCTTACAAGAGACCCAGTACTTC.

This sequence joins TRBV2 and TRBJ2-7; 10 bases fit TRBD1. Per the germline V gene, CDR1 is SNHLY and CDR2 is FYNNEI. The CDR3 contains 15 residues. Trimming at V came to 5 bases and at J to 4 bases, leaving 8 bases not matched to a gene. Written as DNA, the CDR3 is TGTGCCAGCAGTCCCCAGACAGGGGGCGGGTACGAGCAGTACTTC. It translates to CASSPQTGGGYEQYF.

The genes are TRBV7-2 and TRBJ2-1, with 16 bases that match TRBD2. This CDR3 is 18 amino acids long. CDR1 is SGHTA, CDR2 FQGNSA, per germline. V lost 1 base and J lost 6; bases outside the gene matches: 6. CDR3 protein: CASSLVSGTSGRGNEQFF. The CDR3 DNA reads TGTGCCAGCAGCTTAGTTTCCGGGACTAGCGGGAGGGGCAATGAGCAGTTCTTC.

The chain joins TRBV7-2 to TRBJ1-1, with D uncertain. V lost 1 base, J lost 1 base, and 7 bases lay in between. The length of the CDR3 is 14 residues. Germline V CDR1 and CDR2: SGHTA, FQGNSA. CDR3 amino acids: CASSLELTNTEAFF. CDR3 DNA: TGTGCCAGCAGCTTAGAGCTCACGAACACTGAAGCTTTCTTT.

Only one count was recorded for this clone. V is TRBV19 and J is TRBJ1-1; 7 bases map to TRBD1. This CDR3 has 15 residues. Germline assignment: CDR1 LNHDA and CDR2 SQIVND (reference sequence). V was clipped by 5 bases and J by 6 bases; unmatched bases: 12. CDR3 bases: TGTGCCAGTAGTCCTAGACAGGGCTCGGTCGCTGAAGCTTTCTTT. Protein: CASSPRQGSVAEAFF.

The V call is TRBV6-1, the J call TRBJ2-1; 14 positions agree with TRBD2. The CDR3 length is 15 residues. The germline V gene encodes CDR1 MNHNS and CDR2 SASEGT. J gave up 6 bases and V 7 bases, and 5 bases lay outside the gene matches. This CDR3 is CASISGLAGGNEQFF. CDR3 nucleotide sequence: TGTGCCAGCATATCAGGACTAGCGGGAGGCAATGAGCAGTTCTTC.

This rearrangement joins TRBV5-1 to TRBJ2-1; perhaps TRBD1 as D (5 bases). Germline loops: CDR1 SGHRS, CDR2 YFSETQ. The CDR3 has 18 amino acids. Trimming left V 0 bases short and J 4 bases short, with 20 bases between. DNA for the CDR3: TGCGCCAGCAGCTTGGCCTTATATGTGGGGCCGACGTACAATGAGCAGTTCTTC. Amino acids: CASSLALYVGPTYNEQFF.